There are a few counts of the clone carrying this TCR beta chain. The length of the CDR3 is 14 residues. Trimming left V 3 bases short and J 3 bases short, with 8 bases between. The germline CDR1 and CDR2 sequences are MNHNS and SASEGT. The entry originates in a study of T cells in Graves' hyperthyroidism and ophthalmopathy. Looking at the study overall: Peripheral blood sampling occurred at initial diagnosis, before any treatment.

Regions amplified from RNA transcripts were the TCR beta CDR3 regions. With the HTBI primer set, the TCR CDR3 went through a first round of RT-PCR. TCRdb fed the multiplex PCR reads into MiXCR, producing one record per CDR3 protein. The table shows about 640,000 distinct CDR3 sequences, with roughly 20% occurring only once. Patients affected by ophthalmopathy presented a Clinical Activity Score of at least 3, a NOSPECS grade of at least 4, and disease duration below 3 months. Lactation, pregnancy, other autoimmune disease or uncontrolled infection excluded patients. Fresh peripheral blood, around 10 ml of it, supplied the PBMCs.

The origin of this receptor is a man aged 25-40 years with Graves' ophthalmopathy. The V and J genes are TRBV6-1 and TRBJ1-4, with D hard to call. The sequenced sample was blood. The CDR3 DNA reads TGTGCCAGCAGTGATTGGTGGGCTAATGAAAAACTGTTTTTT. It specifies CASSDWWANEKLFF.